This T cell receptor (beta chain) was retrieved from a study of cytomegalovirus exposure and HLA in healthy donors (dated by TCRdb to between 2016 and 2019). With regard to the full study: According to an earlier analysis of around 600 of the donors, about 179 million T cells yielded 95 million to 140 million unique TCR beta sequences and 276 Gb of sequence data. Donor age, sex, ethnicity and CMV serostatus were collected together with the repertoire data. All discovery cohort repertoires had been generated using a single sequencing platform. Besides the first cohort of about 730 subjects, a separate validation cohort made up of about 120 different subjects was used. Genome-wide SNP genotypes for about 55% of the 666 donors were used in a later genetic analysis, which treated that subset as a discovery cohort. Typing coverage differed by locus: A, B, C, DRB1 and DQB1 were typed in roughly 629-630 donors, DQA1 in about 500, DPA1 in 600 to 610, and DPB1 in approximately 450. To study patterns of TCR occurrence, a later analysis re-analyzed previously published TCR beta repertoires from under 750 donors and added high-resolution HLA genotyping. HLA typing covered class I and class II loci at four-digit resolution. Using immunosequencing, the study profiled T cell repertoires from roughly 650 subjects and related those repertoires to cytomegalovirus serostatus. Among 398 genotyped donors of the cohort, an average of roughly 240,000 unique TCR beta nucleotide sequences were sequenced per donor, roughly 18% of them non-productive. Of the 300 to 400 genotyped donors, 65% to 90% fell in the genetic ancestry cluster associated with self-reported Caucasian donors. To predict cytomegalovirus infection status, the study combined high-throughput TCR immunosequencing, statistical association of individual TCRs with disease status, and machine learning. Because of strong linkage in the cohort, four or five DR-DQ haplotypes were treated as single units for association and clustering. An early release that covered fewer than 800 HLA-typed donors contained 250 to 350 gigabases of sequencing data and 65 million to 100 million unique TCR sequences. In an earlier analysis of over 550 of the donors, high-throughput TCR beta sequencing was used to judge whether each TCR beta V gene segment behaved as functional or pseudogenic. Rather than using new phenotypic data, the later analysis identified candidate immune exposures from TCR beta sequences and from how often those sequences occurred across donors. The study was designed to test whether signatures of past pathogen exposure could be identified by cataloging public T cell receptors.

Libraries came from the immunoSEQ multiplex PCR assay. For the multiplex PCR, a mixture combining 60 forward primers for TCR Vbeta segments and 13 reverse primers for TCR Jbeta segments was used. A multiplex PCR assay on genomic DNA amplified the CDR3 region of rearranged TCR beta genes. Amplified TCR beta libraries were sequenced as 87-base-pair reads on the Illumina HiSeq System. The authors' pipeline ran thus. A later analysis counted approximately 84 million unique TCR beta chains across the 650 to 700 repertoires, and some 12 million of these chains were shared by at least two donors. Raw reads were error-corrected and collapsed into unique sequences with a nearest-neighbor algorithm that merged closely related sequences to remove PCR and sequencing errors. CDR3 sequences were aligned to IMGT reference sequences to assign V, D and J gene segments. Each retained sequence needed at least a six-nucleotide match to both a V gene segment and a J gene segment. A rearrangement was called productive if the CDR3 had no stop codons and remained in frame with V and J, and every other rearrangement was called non-productive. CDR3 was defined according to IMGT convention as the region running from the second conserved V-encoded cysteine to the conserved J-encoded phenylalanine. Sequences without an unambiguous match to a single V gene segment were excluded from the earlier analysis of about 640 of the donors. An earlier analysis of fewer than 750 of the donors called V segments functional above 56.7% productive rearrangements and segregating when the between-donor standard deviation exceeded 5%. To diagnose cytomegalovirus status from the catalog of TCR beta chain sequences, a statistical classification framework was built. In a later analysis, V and J genes were assigned by comparing TCR nucleotide sequences against IMGT/GENE-DB human TR gene sequences. The TCRdist pipeline was used in a later analysis to assign CDR3 sequences and most-parsimonious VDJ recombination scenarios. In a later analysis, each TCR beta chain was defined by its CDR3 amino acid sequence together with its V-gene family, and reads without a unique V-gene family were excluded. To address suspected cross-contamination and a sequencing artifact, a later analysis removed several hundred highly shared, low-generation-probability nucleotide sequences. For each public chain, a later analysis derived a clonal expansion index from normalized ranks of inferred template counts within each repertoire. In a later analysis, generation probabilities were computed with a VDJ recombination model fitted to out-of-frame rearrangements, and the resulting probabilities were checked against IGoR. Hypergeometric tests were used in a later analysis to score TCR-TCR, TCR-HLA and TCR-CMV co-occurrence, with a repertoire-size bias correction applied to the TCR pairs. In a later analysis, false discovery rates were estimated by permuting HLA or CMV assignments 20 times. In a later analysis, co-occurring TCRs were grouped using DBSCAN, with TCRdist sequence similarity added in when clustering inside HLA-allele-positive subsets. Co-occurrence clustering excluded repertoires with fewer than 30,000 or more than 120,000 public chains, plus five with anomalous nucleotide sharing. In its TCRdb copy, this immuneACCESS table keeps in-frame sequences only and misses some clones. Where compared with another copy, unresolved V genes explain less than half of these, and the others have no known cause. V, J and clone size are those of that table, while D and trimming were read from the DNA. This sample holds about 150,000 clones; about 60% were observed only once. The ten most abundant clones make up 5.5% to 9% of the sample.

This clone showed up just a few times. No cognate antigen has been identified for it. No much larger clone exists at a distance of one base, and base qualities are not known. Measured from the cysteine to the phenylalanine, the CDR3 is 17 residues long. Only the CDR3 region is kept as DNA, spanning 51 bases read in frame from base 1. CDR1 and CDR2 are read off the germline V gene as SGHRS and YFSETQ. V is cut back by 2 bases and J by 2 bases, with 5 bases in the junction unmatched. The cohort comprised some 700 healthy bone marrow donors. Cohort members were all nominally healthy when sampled, although unrecorded immune exposures were likely present. The donor tested CMV seropositive, placing the donor among the 289 seropositive members of the cohort. Each donor provided a peripheral blood sample, and peripheral blood mononuclear cells were used for TCR beta sequencing. The Qiagen DNeasy Blood Extraction Kit was used to extract genomic DNA from the blood cell samples.

The investigation overall reported the following: When HLA alleles, especially DR and DQ, strongly co-occurred, TCR associations were difficult to assign to individual alleles. Seventeen rarely observed V segments, including chromosome 9 orphons, were excluded from the earlier analysis of about 500 of the donors because counts were too low. In vitro tests confirmed that a few of the cytomegalovirus-associated TCR beta chains recognize cytomegalovirus antigens. Cytomegalovirus status was reported to be diagnosed by the classifier with high specificity and sensitivity in both the original and validation cohorts. A later analysis found that HLA-associated TCR beta chains were more clonally expanded and had lower generation probabilities than equally common non-associated chains. According to the authors, the approach could potentially be generalized to other disease states and immunological phenotypes. The cohort was sequenced for TCR beta chains only, and without alpha or paired-chain data the features that could be detected were limited. HLA typing was unavailable for some donors at each locus, so association tests used only the typed subset. The only immune exposure information available for the cohort was CMV serostatus. A further reported finding was that TCR beta sequences accurately predicted the HLA-A and HLA-B alleles for most subjects in the first cohort. Compared with the roughly 710-donor mean, donors in an Asian-associated ancestry cluster had fewer N-insertions in productive TCRs, according to a later genetic analysis. In the study, around 150 TCR beta chains were listed as associated with cytomegalovirus. While some public TCRs were present in many individuals, most TCR sequences turned up only very rarely across donors. Linkage disequilibrium might explain the correlated functional status among segregating V segments, but an unknown experimental factor could not be excluded. Several of the top co-occurrence clusters appeared to be linked to parvovirus B19, influenza, CMV and Epstein-Barr virus, according to a later analysis. An association between a missense DCLRE1C variant and V-gene and J-gene trimming of TCR beta chains was found in a later genetic analysis and replicated in an independent cohort. In an earlier analysis of some 500 of the donors, most TCR beta V segments were observed in productive rearrangements about 90% or about 30% of the time, broadly matching IMGT annotations. In a later analysis, about 16,000 TCR beta sequences were associated with specific HLA alleles at a false discovery rate of 0.05. The presence/absence analyses assumed that sequencing depth was roughly uniform across donors, and that assumption may not be true. A cluster of highly shared sequence variants was judged likely to represent a technical artifact of the sequencing pipeline. In a later analysis, TCR association rates were found to vary across HLA loci, with the most associated TCRs seen for DRB1 alleles and the fewest for HLA-C alleles. A later analysis found that most CMV-associated TCR beta chains appeared HLA-restricted, with HLA associations seemingly driven largely by CMV exposure. Some IMGT-functional V segments, including TRBV6-2 and TRBV6-3, could not be told apart with the 87-base-pair reads, so those segments were excluded.

The receptor chain draws on TRBV5-1 and TRBJ2-5; the junction holds 14 bases that match TRBD2. The sequencing sample was made of PBMCs. The origin of this receptor is a woman aged 60-70 years in good health and CMV-seropositive. In nucleotides, the sequence is TGCGCCAGCAGCTTCGGACTAGCGGGAGGATCGCAAGAGACCCAGTACTTC. It specifies CASSFGLAGGSQETQYF.